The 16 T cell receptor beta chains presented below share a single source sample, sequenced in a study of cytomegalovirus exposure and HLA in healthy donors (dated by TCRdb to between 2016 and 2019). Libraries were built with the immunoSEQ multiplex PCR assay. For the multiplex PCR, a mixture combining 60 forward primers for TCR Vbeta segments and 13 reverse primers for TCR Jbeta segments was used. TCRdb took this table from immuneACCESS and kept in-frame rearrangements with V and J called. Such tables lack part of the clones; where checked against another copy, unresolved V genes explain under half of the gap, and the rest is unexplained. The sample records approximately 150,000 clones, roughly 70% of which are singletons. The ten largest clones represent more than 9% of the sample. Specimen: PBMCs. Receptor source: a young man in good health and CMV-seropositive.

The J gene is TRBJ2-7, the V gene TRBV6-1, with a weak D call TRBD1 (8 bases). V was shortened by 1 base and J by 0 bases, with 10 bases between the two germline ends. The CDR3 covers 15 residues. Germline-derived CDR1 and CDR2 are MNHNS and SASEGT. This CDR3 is CASSEDRGGSYEQYF. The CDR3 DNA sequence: TGTGCCAGCAGTGAAGACAGGGGGGGCTCCTACGAGCAGTACTTC.

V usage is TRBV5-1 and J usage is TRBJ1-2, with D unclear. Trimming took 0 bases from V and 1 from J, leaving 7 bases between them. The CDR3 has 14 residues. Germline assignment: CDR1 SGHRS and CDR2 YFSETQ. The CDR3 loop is CASSLVASNYGYTF. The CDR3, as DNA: TGCGCCAGCAGCTTGGTGGCCAGTAACTATGGCTACACCTTC.

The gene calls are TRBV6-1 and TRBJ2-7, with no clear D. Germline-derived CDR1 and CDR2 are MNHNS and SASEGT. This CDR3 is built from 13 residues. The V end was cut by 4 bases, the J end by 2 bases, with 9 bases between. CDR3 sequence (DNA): TGTGCCAGCAGTGTACACAGCACCTACGAGCAGTACTTC. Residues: CASSVHSTYEQYF.

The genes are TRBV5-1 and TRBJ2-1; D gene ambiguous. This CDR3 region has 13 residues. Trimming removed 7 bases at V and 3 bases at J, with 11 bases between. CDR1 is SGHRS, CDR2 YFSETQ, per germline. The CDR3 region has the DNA TGCGCCAGCTCGCGCGGCGGCTACAATGAGCAGTTCTTC. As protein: CASSRGGYNEQFF.

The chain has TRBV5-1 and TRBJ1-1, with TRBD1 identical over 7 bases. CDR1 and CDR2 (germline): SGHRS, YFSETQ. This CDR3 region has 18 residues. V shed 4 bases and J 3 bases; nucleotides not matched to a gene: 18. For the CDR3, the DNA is TGCGCCAGCAGCCTCACGAACTTTTACAGGGGACGTGACACTGAAGCTTTCTTT. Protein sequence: CASSLTNFYRGRDTEAFF.

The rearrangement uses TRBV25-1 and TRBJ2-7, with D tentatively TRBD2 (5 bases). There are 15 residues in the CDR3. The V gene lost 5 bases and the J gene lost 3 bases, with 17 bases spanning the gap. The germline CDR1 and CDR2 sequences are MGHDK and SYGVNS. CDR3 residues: CASSLQAVGSYEQYF. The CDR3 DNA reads TGTGCCAGCAGTTTGCAGGCGGTAGGGAGCTACGAGCAGTACTTC.

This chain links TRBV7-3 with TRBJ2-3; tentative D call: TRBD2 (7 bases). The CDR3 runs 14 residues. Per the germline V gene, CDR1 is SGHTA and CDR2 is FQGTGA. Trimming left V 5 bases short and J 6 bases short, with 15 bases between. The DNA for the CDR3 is TGTGCCAGCAGCGGAGGGGGGGCAGGGGATACGCAGTATTTT. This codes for CASSGGGAGDTQYF.

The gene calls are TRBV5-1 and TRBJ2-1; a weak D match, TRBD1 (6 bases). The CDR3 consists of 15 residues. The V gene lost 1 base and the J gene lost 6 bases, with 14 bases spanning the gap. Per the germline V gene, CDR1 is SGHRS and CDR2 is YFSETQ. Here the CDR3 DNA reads TGCGCCAGCAGCTTGAGTCTCGAGGGGGTCAATGAGCAGTTCTTC. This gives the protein CASSLSLEGVNEQFF.

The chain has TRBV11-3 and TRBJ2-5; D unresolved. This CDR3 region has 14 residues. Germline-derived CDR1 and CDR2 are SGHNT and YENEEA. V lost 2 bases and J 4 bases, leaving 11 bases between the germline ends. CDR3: CASSLNPRVETQYF. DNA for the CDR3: TGTGCCAGCAGCTTAAACCCACGGGTAGAGACCCAGTACTTC.

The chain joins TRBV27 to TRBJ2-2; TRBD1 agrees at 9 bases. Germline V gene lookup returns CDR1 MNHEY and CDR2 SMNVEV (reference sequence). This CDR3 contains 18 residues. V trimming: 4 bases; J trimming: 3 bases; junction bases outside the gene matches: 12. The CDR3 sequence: CASSSDRDRALDTGELFF. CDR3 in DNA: TGTGCCAGCAGTTCCGACCGGGACAGGGCCCTTGACACCGGGGAGCTGTTTTTT.

CDR3 nucleotides: TGTGCCAGCAGCCGGCCAGAGGGGGCGGACTATGGCTACACCTTC. Protein product: CASSRPEGADYGYTF. The chain links TRBV4-2 to TRBJ1-2; TRBD1 aligns across 7 bases. The CDR3 has 15 residues. Losses at the gene ends were 4 bases for V and 3 bases for J; bases not matched to a gene: 8. Looked up from germline, CDR1 is LGHNA and CDR2 is YNFKEQ.

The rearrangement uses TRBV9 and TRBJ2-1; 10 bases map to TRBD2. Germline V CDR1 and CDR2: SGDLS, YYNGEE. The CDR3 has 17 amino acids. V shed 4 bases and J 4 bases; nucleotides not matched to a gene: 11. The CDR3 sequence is CASSTPKRTSGYNEQFF. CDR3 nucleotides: TGTGCCAGCAGCACCCCTAAACGGACTAGCGGTTACAATGAGCAGTTCTTC.

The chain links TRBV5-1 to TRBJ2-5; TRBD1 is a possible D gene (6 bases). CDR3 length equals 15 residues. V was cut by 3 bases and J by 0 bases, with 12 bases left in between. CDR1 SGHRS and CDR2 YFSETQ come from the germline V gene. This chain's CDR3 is CASSSGQLYQETQYF. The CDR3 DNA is TGCGCCAGCAGCTCCGGACAGCTGTACCAAGAGACCCAGTACTTC.

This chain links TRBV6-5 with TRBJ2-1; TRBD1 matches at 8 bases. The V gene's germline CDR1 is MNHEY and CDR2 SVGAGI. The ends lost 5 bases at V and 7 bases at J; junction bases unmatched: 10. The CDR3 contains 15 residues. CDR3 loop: CASSAPRTGSNEQFF. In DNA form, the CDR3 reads TGTGCCAGCAGTGCACCCAGGACAGGGTCAAATGAGCAGTTCTTC.

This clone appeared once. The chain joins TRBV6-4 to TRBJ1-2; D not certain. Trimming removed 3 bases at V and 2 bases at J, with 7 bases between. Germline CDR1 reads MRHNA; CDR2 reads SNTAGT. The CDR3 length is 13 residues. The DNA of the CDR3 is TGTGCCAGCAGTGATGGGGAGAACTATGGCTACACCTTC. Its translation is CASSDGENYGYTF.

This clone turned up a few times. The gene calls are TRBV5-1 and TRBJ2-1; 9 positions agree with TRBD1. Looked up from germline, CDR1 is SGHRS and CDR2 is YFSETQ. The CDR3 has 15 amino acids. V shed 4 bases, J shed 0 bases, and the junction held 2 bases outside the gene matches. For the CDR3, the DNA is TGCGCCAGCAGCATGACAGGGGGCTCCTACAATGAGCAGTTCTTC. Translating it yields CASSMTGGSYNEQFF.